The 8 T cell receptor beta chains below come from one sample, sequenced in a study of siplizumab effects on memory and regulatory T cells. The table came from immunoSEQ multiplex PCR; TCRdb's copy has only in-frame clones and leaves some out. The data show 100,000 to 120,000 clones, with roughly 92% seen just once and around 1.3% held by the top ten. Input material: CD4+ T cells sorted from blood. The receptors come from a human donor in good health.

The chain links TRBV7-3 to TRBJ1-1; TRBD1 is a possible D gene (6 bases). The CDR3 totals 15 residues. Trimming took off 5 bases at V and 5 bases at J, with 18 bases between the two ends. Germline V gene lookup returns CDR1 SGHTA and CDR2 FQGTGA. This chain's CDR3 is CASSPGQPQRTEAFF. For the CDR3, the DNA is TGTGCCAGCAGCCCCGGACAGCCTCAGAGGACTGAAGCTTTCTTT.

The genes are TRBV9 and TRBJ2-3, with 9 bases that match TRBD2. The CDR3 is 18 residues long. Germline loops: CDR1 SGDLS, CDR2 YYNGEE. With 4 bases clipped from V and 2 bases from J, the junction kept 14 bases outside the gene matches. The CDR3 loop is CASSPRGWREGPTDTQYF. The CDR3 DNA reads TGTGCCAGCAGCCCGCGAGGATGGCGGGAGGGCCCCACAGATACGCAGTATTTT.

The CDR3 nucleotides read TGTGCCAGCAGCTTGACAGGGGTCTATAATTCACCCCTCCACTTT. Encoded protein: CASSLTGVYNSPLHF. The gene calls are TRBV7-8 and TRBJ1-6, with TRBD1 matching over 8 bases. Germline V gene data show CDR1 as SGHVS and CDR2 as FQNEAQ. V dropped 3 bases and J dropped 3; count of bases not matched to a gene: 1. The CDR3 has 15 residues.

This CDR3 is CASSHPGRITDTQYF. CDR3 coding DNA: TGTGCCAGCAGCCATCCGGGACGGATCACAGATACGCAGTATTTT. V is TRBV7-9 and J is TRBJ2-3; D tentatively fits TRBD1 or TRBD2 (5 bases each). V shed 5 bases and J shed 2 bases, with 14 bases lying between them. CDR3 length: 15 residues. The germline gives CDR1 SEHNR, CDR2 FQNEAQ (reference sequence).

The rearrangement uses TRBV6-5 and TRBJ2-4; TRBD1 agrees at 8 bases. The V gene's germline CDR1 is MNHEY and CDR2 SVGAGI. The CDR3 extends over 15 amino acids. J gave up 8 bases and V 0 bases, and 6 bases lay outside the gene matches. The CDR3 sequence: CASSYSGRGRDIQYF. In DNA form, the CDR3 reads TGTGCCAGCAGTTACTCGGGCAGGGGGCGGGACATTCAGTACTTC.

This clone showed up just once. Other DNA variants within this sample encode the same CDR3. The V and J genes are TRBV5-1 and TRBJ2-2, with D possibly matching TRBD1 (6 bases). Trimming took 0 bases from V and 5 from J, leaving 8 bases between them. The CDR3 is 14 residues long. Looked up from germline, CDR1 is SGHRS and CDR2 is YFSETQ. CDR3 sequence reads: CASSLGQGTGELFF. As DNA, the CDR3 is TGCGCCAGCAGCTTGGGGCAGGGGACCGGGGAGCTGTTTTTT.

V is TRBV7-6 and J is TRBJ2-6, with a possible D match to TRBD2 (6 bases). Trimming took off 1 base at V and 4 bases at J, with 11 bases between the two ends. CDR1 and CDR2 from the germline V gene are SGHVS and FNYEAQ. This CDR3 is built from 16 residues. The CDR3 protein is CASSLVGGDGANVLTF. DNA of the CDR3: TGTGCCAGCAGCTTAGTAGGAGGGGACGGGGCCAACGTCCTGACTTTC.

Only one count was recorded for this clone. V and J are TRBV10-3 and TRBJ2-2; 7 bases map to TRBD1. The CDR3 has 16 residues. Germline V gene lookup returns CDR1 ENHRY and CDR2 SYGVKD. V trimming: 6 bases; J trimming: 1 base; junction bases outside the gene matches: 8. The DNA of the CDR3 is TGTGCCATCAGGACCGGGACAGAGAAGAACACCGGGGAGCTGTTTTTT. This codes for CAIRTGTEKNTGELFF.